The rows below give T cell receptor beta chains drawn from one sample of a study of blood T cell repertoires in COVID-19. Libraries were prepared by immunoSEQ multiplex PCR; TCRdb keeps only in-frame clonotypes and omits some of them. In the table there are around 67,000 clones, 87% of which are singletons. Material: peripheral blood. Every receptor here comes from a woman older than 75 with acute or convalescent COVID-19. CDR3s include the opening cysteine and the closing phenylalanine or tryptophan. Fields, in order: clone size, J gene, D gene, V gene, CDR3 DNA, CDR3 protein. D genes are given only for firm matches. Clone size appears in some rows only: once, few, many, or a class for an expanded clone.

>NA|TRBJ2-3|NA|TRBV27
TGTGCCAGCAGTCTCAACGGGGGCACAGATACGCAGTATTTT
CASSLNGGTDTQYF
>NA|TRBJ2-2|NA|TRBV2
TGTGCCAGCAGTGAAATCCCGTCCCCCGGGGAGCTGTTTTTT
CASSEIPSPGELFF
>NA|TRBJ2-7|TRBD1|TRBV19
TGTGCCAGTAGACGGACAGGGGACGGCTACGAGCAGTACTTC
CASRRTGDGYEQYF
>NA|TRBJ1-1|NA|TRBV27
TGTGCCAGCAGTTTACTTGCAGGGGAAGCTTTCTTT
CASSLLAGEAFF
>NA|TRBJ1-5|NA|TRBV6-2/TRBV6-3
TGTGCCAGCAGCCGTAATAGCAATCAGCCCCAGCATTTT
CASSRNSNQPQHF
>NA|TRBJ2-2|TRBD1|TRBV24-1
TGTGCCACCAGTGATGCCGGGACAGGGAAGCTGTTTTTT
CATSDAGTGKLFF
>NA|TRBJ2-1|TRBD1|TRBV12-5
TGTGCTAGTGGTTTGGTACTCGGGACAGAAACATACAATGAGCAGTTCTTC
CASGLVLGTETYNEQFF
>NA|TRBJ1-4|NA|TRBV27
TGTGCCAGCAGTCTCGCCGGGGTCGGCCTGTTACCAAATGAAAAACTGTTTTTT
CASSLAGVGLLPNEKLFF
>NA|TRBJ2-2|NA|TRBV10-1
TGCGCCAGTAGCAGCGGAGGGCGCGGGGAGCTGTTTTTT
CASSSGGRGELFF
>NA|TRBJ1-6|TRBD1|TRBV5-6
TGTGCCAGCAGCGGATCGACAGGGGGGAGTAATTCACCCCTCCACTTT
CASSGSTGGSNSPLHF
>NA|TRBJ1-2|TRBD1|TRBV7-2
TGTGCCAGCAGCAGCTCCGGGACAGCTATCTATGGCTACACCTTC
CASSSSGTAIYGYTF
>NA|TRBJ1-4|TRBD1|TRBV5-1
TGCGCCAGCAGCTTAGGGGGACAGGGGCCAGAAAAACTGTTTTTT
CASSLGGQGPEKLFF
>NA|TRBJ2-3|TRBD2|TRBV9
TGTGCCAGCAGCGTAGAGCCACTAGCGGGGAACACAGATACGCAGTATTTT
CASSVEPLAGNTDTQYF
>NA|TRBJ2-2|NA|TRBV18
TGTGCCAGCTCACCGGCAGGAACCGGGGAGCTGTTTTTT
CASSPAGTGELFF
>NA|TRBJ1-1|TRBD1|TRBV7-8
TGTGCCAGCAGTCCAAGGACAGGGTCGAACACTGAAGCTTTCTTT
CASSPRTGSNTEAFF
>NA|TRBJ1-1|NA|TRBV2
TGTGCCAGCAGGGGGACTGTCATGAACACTGAAGCTTTCTTT
CASRGTVMNTEAFF
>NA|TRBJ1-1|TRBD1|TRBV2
TGTGCCAGCACCCGGGACAGGAACACTGAAGCTTTCTTT
CASTRDRNTEAFF
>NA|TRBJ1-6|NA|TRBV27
TGTGCCAGCAGTTCCGGGGGGTTAAGTTCACCCCTCCACTTT
CASSSGGLSSPLHF
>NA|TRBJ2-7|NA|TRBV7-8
TGTGCCAGCAGCTCCACCTACGAGCAGTACTTC
CASSSTYEQYF
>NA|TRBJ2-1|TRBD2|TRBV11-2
TGTGCCAGCAGCTTACTACCTAGCGGGGCTTACAATGAGCAGTTCTTC
CASSLLPSGAYNEQFF
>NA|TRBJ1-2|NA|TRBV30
TGTGCCTGGAGTGCCTTCACAGAAGTCTATGGCTACACCTTC
CAWSAFTEVYGYTF
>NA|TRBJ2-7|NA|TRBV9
TGTGCCAGCAGCGTAAATGGTAAGCTCTCCTACGAGCAGTACTTC
CASSVNGKLSYEQYF
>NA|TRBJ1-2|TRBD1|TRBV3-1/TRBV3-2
TGTGCCAGCAGCCTCGGACAGGGGGCGCGTGGCTACACCTTC
CASSLGQGARGYTF
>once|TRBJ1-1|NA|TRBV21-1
TGTGCCAGCACCTGTATCGCTTTCTTT
CASTCIAFF
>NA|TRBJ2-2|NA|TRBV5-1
TGCGCCAGCAGTTACTACCCGGGTGGGAACACCGGGGAGCTGTTTTTT
CASSYYPGGNTGELFF
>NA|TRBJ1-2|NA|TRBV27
TGTGCCAGCAGGGCGCGGGGGGCCTTTGGCTACACCTTC
CASRARGAFGYTF
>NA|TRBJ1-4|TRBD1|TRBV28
TGTGCCAGCAGTCCGGGGACAGTGGGTAATGAAAAACTGTTTTTT
CASSPGTVGNEKLFF
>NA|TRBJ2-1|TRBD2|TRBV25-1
TGTGCCAGCAGAAAGGGTCGGGGGGGCTTTTCTAATGAGCAGTTCTTC
CASRKGRGGFSNEQFF
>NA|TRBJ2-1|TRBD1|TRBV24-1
TGTGCCACCAGTGATGCCGGGACAGGGAGGCAATACAATGAGCAGTTCTTC
CATSDAGTGRQYNEQFF
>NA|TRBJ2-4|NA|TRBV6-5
TGTGCCAGCAGCCCAAACTCCAACAGGGTAGTTCAGTACTTC
CASSPNSNRVVQYF
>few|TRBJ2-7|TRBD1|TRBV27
TGTGCCAGCGGATTCCGGGACAGGCCCACCTACGAGCAGTACTTC
CASGFRDRPTYEQYF
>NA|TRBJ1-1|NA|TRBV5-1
TGCGCCAGCAGCCTCTGGGAGCGGGTAGCCGTAATGAACACTGAAGCTTTCTTT
CASSLWERVAVMNTEAFF
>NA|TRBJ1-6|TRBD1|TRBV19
TGTGCCAGTAGTACGAGGGGACAGGGGCGATATTCACCCCTCCACTTT
CASSTRGQGRYSPLHF
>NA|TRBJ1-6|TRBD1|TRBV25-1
TGTGCCAGCAGTGATCAGGGGGGGGGACAGGATAGATCACCCCTCCACTTT
CASSDQGGGQDRSPLHF
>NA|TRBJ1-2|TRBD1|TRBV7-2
TGTGCCAGCAGCGCCCTCCAGGGGGCAAGGGATGGCTACACCTTC
CASSALQGARDGYTF
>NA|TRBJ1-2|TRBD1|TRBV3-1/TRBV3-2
TGTGCCAGTTCAGCGGTCCTGGGGGGGACAGGATCGAACTATGGCTACACCTTC
CASSAVLGGTGSNYGYTF
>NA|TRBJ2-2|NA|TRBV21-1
TGTGCCAGCAGCAAAAAAGCGTCGGAGGTGAACACCGGGGAGCTGTTTTTT
CASSKKASEVNTGELFF
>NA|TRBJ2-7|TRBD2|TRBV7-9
TGTGCCAGCACCAATAGCGGGTCCTACGAGCAGTACTTC
CASTNSGSYEQYF
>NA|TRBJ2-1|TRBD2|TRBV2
TGTGCCAGCAGTTTTCCTAGCGGGAGTCAAAATGAGCAGTTCTTC
CASSFPSGSQNEQFF
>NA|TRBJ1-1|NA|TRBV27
TGTGCCAGCAGCTCTTTCGGAGGGGTTAGCACTGAAGCTTTCTTT
CASSSFGGVSTEAFF
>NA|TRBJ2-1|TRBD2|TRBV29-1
TGCAGCGTTCTCACTAGCGGGAATAGGGATGAGCAGTTCTTC
CSVLTSGNRDEQFF
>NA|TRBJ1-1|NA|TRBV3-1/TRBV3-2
TGTGCCAGCAGCCATGGGGGGGCTGAAGCTTTCTTT
CASSHGGAEAFF
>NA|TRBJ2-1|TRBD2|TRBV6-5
TGTGCCAGCAGTCGACTAGCGGGGGGGTACAATGAGCAGTTCTTC
CASSRLAGGYNEQFF
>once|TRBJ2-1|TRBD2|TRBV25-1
TGTGCCAGCAGTGGTAGCGGGGCCAGCTCCTACAATGAGCAGTTCTTC
CASSGSGASSYNEQFF
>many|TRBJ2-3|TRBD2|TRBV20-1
TGCAGTGCTAGTGCTCGGCGGAGCGGGGAGACAGATACGCAGTATTTT
CSASARRSGETDTQYF
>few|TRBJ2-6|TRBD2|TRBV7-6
TGTGCCAGCAGCTTAAGACTAGCGCAAGCGGGGGGGGCCAACGTCCTGACTTTC
CASSLRLAQAGGANVLTF
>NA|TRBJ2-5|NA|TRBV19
TGTGCCAGTAGTATTCGGGGAGCTTTAGTGGGAGAGACCCAGTACTTC
CASSIRGALVGETQYF
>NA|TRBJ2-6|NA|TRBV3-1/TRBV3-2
TGTGCCAGCAGCCGGGACCCCGGGGACTCTAGGGCCAACGTCCTGACTTTC
CASSRDPGDSRANVLTF
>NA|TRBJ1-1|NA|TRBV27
TGTGCCAGCAGTTTATCCGGCAGGCTCACTGAAGCTTTCTTT
CASSLSGRLTEAFF
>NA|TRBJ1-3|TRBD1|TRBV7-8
TGTGCCAGCAGCATACAGGGGGACTCTGGAAACACCATATATTTT
CASSIQGDSGNTIYF
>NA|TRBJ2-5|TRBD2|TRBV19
TGTGCCAGTAGTACAAGAGAACCGGGACTAGCGGGGGGAGAGACCCAGTACTTC
CASSTREPGLAGGETQYF
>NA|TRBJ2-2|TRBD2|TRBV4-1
TGCGCCAGCAGGGCTAGCGGGAGTTCCGGGGAGCTGTTTTTT
CASRASGSSGELFF
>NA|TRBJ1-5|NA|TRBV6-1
TGTGCCAGCAGTGAAGAGAGGGGCAATCAGCCCCAGCATTTT
CASSEERGNQPQHF
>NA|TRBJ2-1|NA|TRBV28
TGTGCCAGCAGGCTAGTACCGGCGAACAATGAGCAGTTCTTC
CASRLVPANNEQFF
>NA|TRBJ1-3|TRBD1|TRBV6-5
TGTGCCAGCAGAGGAAGACAGGGGGCTGGAAACACCATATATTTT
CASRGRQGAGNTIYF
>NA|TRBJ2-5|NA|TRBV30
TGTGCCTGGGAGAGGGGACAAGATACCCAGTACTTC
CAWERGQDTQYF